Listed below are T cell receptor beta chains from one sample, sequenced in a study of beta chain features in type 1 diabetes. This table comes from immunoSEQ multiplex PCR, and its TCRdb copy is limited to in-frame clones, with some not included. The data contain just over 600,000 clones, roughly 15% of them singletons. The material sequenced was naive CD4+ T cells from blood. The receptors stem from a man between 18 and 29 years old in good health. CDR3s include the opening cysteine and the closing phenylalanine or tryptophan. The D gene is left open where the match is weak. Expanded clones are given a class, and other clones once, few, many or no size at all.

clone_size	d_call	v_call	j_call	cdr3_aa	cdr3_nt
.	.	TRBV7-6	TRBJ1-2	CASSLEPGNYGYTF	TGTGCCAGCAGCTTAGAACCCGGGAACTATGGCTACACCTTC
few	.	TRBV30	TRBJ2-3	CAWSVSDTQYF	TGTGCCTGGAGTGTCAGCGATACGCAGTATTTT
few	.	TRBV28	TRBJ1-2	CASNARAYGYTF	TGTGCCAGCAATGCTAGGGCGTATGGCTACACCTTC
.	TRBD1	TRBV7-9	TRBJ1-3	CASSLLRQGAGNTIYF	TGTGCCAGCAGCCTCCTAAGGCAGGGGGCTGGAAACACCATATATTTT
.	TRBD1	TRBV4-3	TRBJ2-4	CASSQEQGTKNIQYF	TGCGCCAGCAGCCAAGAACAGGGGACCAAAAACATTCAGTACTTC
.	.	TRBV7-2	TRBJ2-7	CASSQLSEQYF	TGTGCCAGCAGCCAACTGTCCGAGCAGTACTTC
few	TRBD2	TRBV10-3	TRBJ2-4	CAISDGTSGTPGKNIQYF	TGTGCCATCAGTGATGGGACTAGCGGGACCCCTGGAAAAAACATTCAGTACTTC
.	TRBD1	TRBV7-9	TRBJ1-1	CASSFRDRGRGRAFF	TGTGCCAGCAGCTTTCGAGACAGGGGAAGGGGTAGAGCTTTCTTT
.	.	TRBV5-4	TRBJ2-7	CASSPSRSYEQYF	TGTGCCAGCAGCCCCAGCCGCTCCTACGAGCAGTACTTC
few	.	TRBV5-1	TRBJ1-1	CASSLGTGSTEAFF	TGCGCCAGCAGCTTGGGGACCGGGAGCACTGAAGCTTTCTTT
.	.	TRBV7-2	TRBJ2-3	CASSLVANTQYF	TGTGCCAGCAGCTTAGTAGCAAATACGCAGTATTTT
.	.	TRBV28	TRBJ2-6	CASSLAGANVLTF	TGTGCCAGCAGTTTAGCCGGGGCCAACGTCCTGACTTTC
few	.	TRBV27	TRBJ1-1	CASSYKLNTEAFF	TGTGCCAGCAGTTATAAGCTAAACACTGAAGCTTTCTTT
few	.	TRBV10-3	TRBJ1-1	CAISESFRGNTEAFF	TGTGCCATCAGTGAGTCTTTCCGCGGAAACACTGAAGCTTTCTTT
few	.	TRBV7-9	TRBJ1-1	CASSLTVNTEAFF	TGTGCCAGCAGCTTGACGGTGAACACTGAAGCTTTCTTT
few	.	TRBV11-2	TRBJ2-7	CASSLNEQYF	TGTGCCAGCAGCTTAAACGAGCAGTACTTC
.	.	TRBV4-3	TRBJ2-1	CASSQYPNEQFF	TGCGCCAGCAGCCAATACCCCAATGAGCAGTTCTTC
.	.	TRBV7-9	TRBJ1-5	CASSSGQPGSNQPQHF	TGTGCCAGCAGTTCAGGACAGCCTGGGAGCAATCAGCCCCAGCATTTT
.	TRBD1	TRBV2	TRBJ1-2	CASSPSSLGTVYGYTF	TGTGCCAGCAGTCCCTCCTCTCTTGGGACAGTCTATGGCTACACCTTC
few	.	TRBV13	TRBJ1-1	CASSNIRVGRTEAFF	TGTGCCAGCAGCAACATTCGGGTAGGGAGGACTGAAGCTTTCTTT
few	.	TRBV6-6	TRBJ2-5	CASSATGARNF	TGTGCCAGCAGTGCGACGGGGGCACGGAACTTC
.	.	TRBV5-1	TRBJ1-4	CASRPFDRSEKLFF	TGCGCCAGCAGGCCTTTCGACAGGTCTGAAAAACTGTTTTTT
few	TRBD1	TRBV7-2	TRBJ1-5	CASSTSRGGNQPQHF	TGTGCCAGCAGCACAAGCAGGGGGGGCAATCAGCCCCAGCATTTT
.	.	TRBV29-1	TRBJ2-2	CSVEAGELFF	TGCAGCGTTGAAGCGGGGGAGCTGTTTTTT
.	.	TRBV7-8	TRBJ2-5	CASSLDRVRQETQYF	TGTGCCAGCAGCTTAGACAGGGTGCGTCAAGAGACCCAGTACTTC
.	.	TRBV10-3	TRBJ2-7	CATFAQSEQYF	TGTGCCACCTTCGCACAGTCCGAGCAGTACTTC
.	.	TRBV7-3	TRBJ2-7	CASSYTAGSYEQYF	TGTGCCAGCAGCTATACCGCGGGATCCTACGAGCAGTACTTC
.	TRBD1	TRBV7-2	TRBJ2-1	CASSLRTGNEQFF	TGTGCCAGCAGCCTTCGGACAGGGAATGAGCAGTTCTTC
.	.	TRBV19	TRBJ1-2	CASSNGGRVNGYTF	TGTGCCAGTAGTAATGGGGGACGTGTTAATGGCTACACCTTC
.	.	TRBV6-6	TRBJ2-5	CASSRTPTRGQETQYF	TGTGCCAGCAGTCGGACCCCGACTAGAGGCCAAGAGACCCAGTACTTC
few	.	TRBV21-1	TRBJ2-1	CASSKPLSGGAIHEQFF	TGTGCCAGCAGCAAGCCACTTAGCGGGGGGGCGATCCATGAGCAGTTCTTC
few	.	TRBV19	TRBJ2-7	CASSIGGTTYEQYF	TGTGCCAGTAGTATAGGTGGCACCACCTACGAGCAGTACTTC
few	.	TRBV7-2	TRBJ2-3	CASSLGGTDTQYF	TGTGCCAGCAGCTTAGGCGGGACAGATACGCAGTATTTT
few	.	TRBV25-1	TRBJ1-6	CASSDLGAGRTYNSPLHF	TGTGCCAGCAGTGACCTGGGGGCAGGGCGGACTTATAATTCACCCCTCCACTTT
few	.	TRBV5-4	TRBJ1-1	CASSPDTLNTEAFF	TGTGCCAGCAGCCCGGACACACTGAACACTGAAGCTTTCTTT
few	TRBD1	TRBV5-6	TRBJ2-7	CASSRRDRDPEQYF	TGTGCCAGCAGCCGCCGGGACAGGGATCCCGAGCAGTACTTC
few	.	TRBV2	TRBJ2-6	CASTTTPGSGANVLTF	TGTGCCAGCACCACGACCCCGGGGTCCGGGGCCAACGTCCTGACTTTC
.	TRBD1	TRBV27	TRBJ2-7	CASSRGTGITYEQYF	TGTGCCAGCAGTCGAGGGACAGGGATTACCTACGAGCAGTACTTC
few	.	TRBV25-1	TRBJ1-4	CASSAGTHEKLFF	TGTGCCAGCAGCGCCGGGACACATGAAAAACTGTTTTTT
.	.	TRBV6-4	TRBJ2-3	CASSDRPTFGGTDTQYF	TGTGCCAGCAGTGATAGACCGACCTTTGGTGGCACAGATACGCAGTATTTT
.	.	TRBV4-1	TRBJ1-2	CASSLPRAGVYGYTF	TGCGCCAGCAGCCTCCCGAGGGCGGGGGTCTATGGCTACACCTTC
few	TRBD1	TRBV27	TRBJ2-5	CASSFGTGGAETQYF	TGTGCCAGCAGTTTTGGGACAGGGGGCGCTGAGACCCAGTACTTC
.	.	TRBV19	TRBJ1-1	CASTYGLQGTEAFF	TGTGCCAGTACCTACGGGCTACAGGGCACTGAAGCTTTCTTT
few	.	TRBV4-1	TRBJ2-7	CASSQDGELRYEQYF	TGCGCCAGCAGCCAAGATGGGGAGCTCAGATACGAGCAGTACTTC
once	.	TRBV11-2	TRBJ2-7	CASSLSSGRYEQYF	TGTGCCAGCAGCTTGTCCTCAGGGCGATACGAGCAGTACTTC
.	TRBD2	TRBV7-3	TRBJ2-1	CASSLLAGGPSSYNEQFF	TGTGCCAGCAGTCTTCTAGCGGGGGGTCCGAGCTCCTACAATGAGCAGTTCTTC
.	TRBD1	TRBV19	TRBJ1-2	CASSKGGQGIRYTF	TGTGCCAGTAGTAAAGGTGGACAGGGGATACGCTACACCTTC
few	TRBD1	TRBV19	TRBJ1-6	CASSTDREDSPLHF	TGTGCCAGTAGTACTGACAGGGAAGATTCACCCCTCCACTTT
few	TRBD1	TRBV27	TRBJ1-4	CASRYTGTGEKLFF	TGTGCCAGCAGATACACCGGGACAGGGGAAAAACTGTTTTTT
few	.	TRBV28	TRBJ2-4	CASNGNLAKNIQYF	TGTGCCAGCAACGGCAACCTAGCCAAAAACATTCAGTACTTC
.	.	TRBV5-4	TRBJ2-4	CASSLEGRGAIDIQYF	TGTGCCAGCAGCTTGGAGGGCAGGGGGGCTATTGACATTCAGTACTTC
few	TRBD2	TRBV9	TRBJ2-1	CASSVEGGRGFNEQFF	TGTGCCAGCAGCGTAGAAGGCGGGAGGGGTTTCAATGAGCAGTTCTTC
few	.	TRBV30	TRBJ2-5	CAWSVRTPPPGTQYF	TGTGCCTGGAGTGTAAGGACACCCCCTCCGGGGACCCAGTACTTC
.	TRBD2	TRBV7-9	TRBJ2-1	CASSLELAGAYNEQFF	TGTGCCAGCAGCTTAGAGCTAGCGGGAGCCTACAATGAGCAGTTCTTC
.	.	TRBV28	TRBJ2-6	CASSFVGFLGFGANVLTF	TGTGCCAGCAGTTTTGTGGGATTTCTGGGTTTTGGGGCCAACGTCCTGACTTTC
.	TRBD2	TRBV10-3	TRBJ2-7	CAIRISGGGYEQYF	TGTGCCATCAGAATTAGCGGGGGTGGATACGAGCAGTACTTC
.	.	TRBV7-2	TRBJ1-2	CASSLEGRGYGYTF	TGTGCCAGCAGCTTAGAAGGCAGGGGCTATGGCTACACCTTC